Sequencing of this TCR beta chain was carried out in a study of blood T cell repertoires in COVID-19. Study-level background: Italy, Spain and the United States were the sources of the convalescent and acute COVID-19 samples. Sample material is recorded as cDNA or gDNA derived from T cells, B-cell-depleted T cells, or PBMCs.

Source study methods: Researchers report that nucleated cell counts were estimated from reference gene primer amplification. The method was immunoSEQ multiplex PCR; TCRdb's version includes in-frame clones alone and lacks a portion of them. The V and J calls and the clone size are those of that table, but D and trimming were determined from the DNA. The sample has tens of thousands of clones; around nine tenths are singletons. Germline V gene lookup returns CDR1 MNHEY and CDR2 SMNVEV (reference sequence). The CDR3 has 14 amino acids. V lost 0 bases and J 9 bases, leaving 14 bases between the germline ends.

The chain links TRBV27 to TRBJ1-1; tentative D call: TRBD1 (6 bases). Sequencing used peripheral blood. This TCR came from a human donor with active COVID-19. The donor label of this sample is uncertain. The CDR3 is CASSLSGATGQAFF. The CDR3 DNA sequence: TGTGCCAGCAGTTTATCGGGGGCAACAGGTCAAGCTTTCTTT.